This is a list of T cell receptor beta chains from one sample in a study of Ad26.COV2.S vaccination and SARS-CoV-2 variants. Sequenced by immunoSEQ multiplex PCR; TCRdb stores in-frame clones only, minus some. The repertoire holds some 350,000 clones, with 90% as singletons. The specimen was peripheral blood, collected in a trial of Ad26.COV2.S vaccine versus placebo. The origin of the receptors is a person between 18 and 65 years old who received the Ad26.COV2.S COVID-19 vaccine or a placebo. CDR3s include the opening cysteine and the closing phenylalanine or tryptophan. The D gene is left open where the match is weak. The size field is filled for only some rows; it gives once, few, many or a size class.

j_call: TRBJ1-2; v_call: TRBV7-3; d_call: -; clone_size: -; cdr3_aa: CASSLGPAGYGYTF; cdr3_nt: TGTGCCAGCAGTTTGGGACCGGCGGGCTATGGCTACACCTTC
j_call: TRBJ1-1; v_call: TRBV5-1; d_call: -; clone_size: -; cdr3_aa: CASSLWGGLAFF; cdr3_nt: TGCGCCAGCAGTTTGTGGGGCGGGCTTGCTTTCTTT
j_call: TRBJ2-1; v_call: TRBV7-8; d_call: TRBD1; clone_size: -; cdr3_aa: CASRSTGGFSEQFF; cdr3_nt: TGTGCCAGCAGAAGTACAGGGGGCTTTAGTGAGCAGTTCTTC
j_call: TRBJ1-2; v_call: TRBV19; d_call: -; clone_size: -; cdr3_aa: CATSRGFGIYGYTF; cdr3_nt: TGTGCCACAAGTAGGGGGTTTGGAATATATGGCTACACCTTC
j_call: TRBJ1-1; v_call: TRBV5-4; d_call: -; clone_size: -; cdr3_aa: CASSSPLNTEAFF; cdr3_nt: TGTGCCAGCAGCTCCCCACTGAACACTGAAGCTTTCTTT
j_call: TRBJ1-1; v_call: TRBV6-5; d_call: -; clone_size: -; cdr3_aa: CASRQGAGSTEAFF; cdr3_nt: TGTGCCAGCAGACAAGGGGCAGGGTCCACTGAAGCTTTCTTT
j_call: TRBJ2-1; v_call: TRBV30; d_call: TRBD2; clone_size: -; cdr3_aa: CAWSVWLAGGFEQFF; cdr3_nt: TGTGCCTGGAGTGTATGGCTAGCGGGAGGTTTTGAGCAGTTCTTC
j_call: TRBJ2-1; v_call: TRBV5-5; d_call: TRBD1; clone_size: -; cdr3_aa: CASTPGVGDRPFF; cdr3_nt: TGTGCCAGCACCCCAGGAGTGGGGGACAGACCATTCTTC
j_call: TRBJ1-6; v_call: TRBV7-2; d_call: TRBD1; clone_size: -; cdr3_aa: CASSLPDRALILDSPLHF; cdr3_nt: TGTGCCAGCAGCTTACCGGACAGGGCTCTTATCTTGGATTCACCCCTCCACTTT
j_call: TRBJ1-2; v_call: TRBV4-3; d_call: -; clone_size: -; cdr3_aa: CASSRSSGDGYGYTF; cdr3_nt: TGCGCCAGCAGCCGTTCCTCGGGGGACGGCTATGGCTACACCTTC
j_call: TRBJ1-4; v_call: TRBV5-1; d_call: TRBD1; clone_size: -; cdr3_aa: CASSLVVAGQGREKLFF; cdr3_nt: TGCGCCAGCAGCTTGGTTGTAGCGGGACAGGGACGAGAAAAACTGTTTTTT
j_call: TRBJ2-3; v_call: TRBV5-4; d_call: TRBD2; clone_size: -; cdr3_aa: CASSNPTSGSTDTQYF; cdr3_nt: TGTGCCAGCAGCAACCCGACTAGCGGAAGCACAGATACGCAGTATTTT
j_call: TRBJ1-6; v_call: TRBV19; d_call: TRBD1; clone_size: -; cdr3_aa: CASSLLGQGGNSPLHF; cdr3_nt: TGTGCCAGTAGTTTATTGGGACAGGGCGGTAATTCACCCCTCCACTTT
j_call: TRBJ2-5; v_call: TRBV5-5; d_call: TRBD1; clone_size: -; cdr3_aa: CASSSPAGTDEETQYF; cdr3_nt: TGTGCCAGCAGCTCACCCGCCGGGACAGACGAAGAGACCCAGTACTTC
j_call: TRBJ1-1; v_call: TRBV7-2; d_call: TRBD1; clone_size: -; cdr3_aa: CASSLVGTGRGSTEAFF; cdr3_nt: TGTGCCAGCAGCTTAGTAGGGACAGGGAGAGGGAGCACTGAAGCTTTCTTT
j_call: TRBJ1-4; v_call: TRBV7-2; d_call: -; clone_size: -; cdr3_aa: CASSPIYGDEKLFF; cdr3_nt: TGTGCCAGCAGCCCAATATATGGGGATGAAAAACTGTTTTTT
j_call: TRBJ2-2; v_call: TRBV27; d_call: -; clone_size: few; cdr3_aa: CASRLGAAGELFF; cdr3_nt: TGTGCCAGCAGATTGGGGGCGGCCGGGGAGCTGTTTTTT
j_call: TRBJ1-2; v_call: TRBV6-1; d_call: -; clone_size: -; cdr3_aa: CASSEKSGYNYGYTF; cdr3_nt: TGTGCCAGCAGTGAAAAGTCAGGCTATAACTATGGCTACACCTTC
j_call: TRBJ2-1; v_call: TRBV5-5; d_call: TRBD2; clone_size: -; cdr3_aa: CASSLGLGPSEQFF; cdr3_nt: TGTGCCAGCAGCTTAGGACTAGGCCCATCCGAGCAGTTCTTC
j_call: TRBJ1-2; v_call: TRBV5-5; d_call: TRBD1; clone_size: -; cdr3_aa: CASSLGQGIYGYTF; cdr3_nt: TGTGCCAGCAGCTTGGGACAGGGTATCTATGGCTACACCTTC
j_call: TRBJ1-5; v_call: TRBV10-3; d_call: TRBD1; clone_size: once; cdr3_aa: CAISEPPPAGGNQPQHF; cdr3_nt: TGTGCCATCAGTGAACCACCCCCGGCAGGGGGGAATCAGCCCCAGCATTTT
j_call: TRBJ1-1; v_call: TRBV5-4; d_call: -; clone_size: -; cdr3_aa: CASSLVWGTEAFF; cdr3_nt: TGTGCCAGCAGCTTAGTATGGGGCACTGAAGCTTTCTTT
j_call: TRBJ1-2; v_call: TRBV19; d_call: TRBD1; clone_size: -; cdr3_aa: CASSAPGQGTPLAAFYGYTF; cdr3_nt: TGTGCCAGTAGTGCCCCGGGACAGGGGACTCCCCTGGCTGCTTTCTATGGCTACACCTTC
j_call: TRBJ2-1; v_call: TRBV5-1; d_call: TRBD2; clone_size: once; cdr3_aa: CASSFGGGSYNEQFF; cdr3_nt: TGCGCCAGCAGCTTCGGCGGGGGCTCCTACAATGAGCAGTTCTTC
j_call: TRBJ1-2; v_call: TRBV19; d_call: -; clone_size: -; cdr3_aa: CASTPGNYGYTF; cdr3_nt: TGTGCCAGTACTCCAGGGAACTATGGCTACACCTTC
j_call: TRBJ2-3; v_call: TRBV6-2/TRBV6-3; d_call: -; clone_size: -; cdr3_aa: CASSRSTDTQYF; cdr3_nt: TGTGCCAGCAGCCGCAGCACAGATACGCAGTATTTT
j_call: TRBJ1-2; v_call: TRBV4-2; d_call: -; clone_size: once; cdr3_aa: CASSDHARGGYTF; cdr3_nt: TGTGCCAGCAGCGATCACGCTCGAGGGGGCTACACCTTC
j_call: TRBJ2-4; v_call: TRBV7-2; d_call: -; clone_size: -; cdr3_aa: CASSLRETAQNIQYF; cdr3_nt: TGTGCCAGCAGCTTACGGGAGACAGCACAAAACATTCAGTACTTC
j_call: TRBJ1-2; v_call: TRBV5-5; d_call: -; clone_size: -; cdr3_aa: CASSFSTLYGYTF; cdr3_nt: TGTGCCAGCAGCTTCTCCACCCTGTATGGCTACACCTTC
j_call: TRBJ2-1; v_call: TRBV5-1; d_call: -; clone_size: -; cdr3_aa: CASSLVGSSYNEQFF; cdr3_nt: TGCGCCAGCAGCTTGGTCGGGAGCTCCTACAATGAGCAGTTCTTC
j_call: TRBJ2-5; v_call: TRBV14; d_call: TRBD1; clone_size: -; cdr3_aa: CASSQGQLQETQYF; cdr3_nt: TGTGCCAGCAGCCAGGGACAGCTCCAAGAGACCCAGTACTTC
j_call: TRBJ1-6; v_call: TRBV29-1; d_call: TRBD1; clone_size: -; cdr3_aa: CSVATGMSYNSPLHF; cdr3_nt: TGCAGCGTTGCGACAGGGATGTCCTATAATTCACCCCTCCACTTT
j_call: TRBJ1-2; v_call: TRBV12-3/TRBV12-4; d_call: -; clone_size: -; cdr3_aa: CASSRTGLTGYTF; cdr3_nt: TGTGCCAGCAGTCGTACAGGTCTGACCGGCTACACCTTC
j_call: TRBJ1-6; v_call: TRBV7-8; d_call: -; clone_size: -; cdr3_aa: CASSLIVTQGHSPLHF; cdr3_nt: TGTGCCAGCAGCTTAATAGTGACCCAGGGGCACTCACCCCTCCACTTT
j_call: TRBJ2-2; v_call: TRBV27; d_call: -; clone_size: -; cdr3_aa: CASSFPSGELFF; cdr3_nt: TGTGCCAGCAGTTTCCCTAGCGGGGAGCTGTTTTTT
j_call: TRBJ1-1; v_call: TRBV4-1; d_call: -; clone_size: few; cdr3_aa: CASSQKFGEATEAFF; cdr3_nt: TGCGCCAGCAGCCAAAAATTTGGAGAGGCCACTGAAGCTTTCTTT
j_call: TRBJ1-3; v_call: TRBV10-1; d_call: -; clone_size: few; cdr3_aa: CASSDIGPQPGNTIYF; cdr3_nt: TGCGCCAGCTCGGATATAGGCCCCCAACCCGGAAACACCATATATTTT
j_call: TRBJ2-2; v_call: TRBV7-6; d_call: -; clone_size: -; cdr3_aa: CASSLVVNTGELFF; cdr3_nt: TGTGCCAGCAGCTTGGTAGTAAACACCGGGGAGCTGTTTTTT
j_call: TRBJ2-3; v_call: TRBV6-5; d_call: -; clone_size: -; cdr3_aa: CASRAGRTDTQYF; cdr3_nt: TGTGCCAGCAGGGCGGGGCGGACAGATACGCAGTATTTT
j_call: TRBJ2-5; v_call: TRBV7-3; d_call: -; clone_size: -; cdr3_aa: CASSRQGSGETQYF; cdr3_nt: TGTGCCAGCAGCCGGCAGGGTTCGGGGGAGACCCAGTACTTC
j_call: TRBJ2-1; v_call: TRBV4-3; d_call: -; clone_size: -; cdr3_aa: CASSQDGDLYNEQFF; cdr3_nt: TGCGCCAGCAGCCAAGACGGGGACTTATACAATGAGCAGTTCTTC
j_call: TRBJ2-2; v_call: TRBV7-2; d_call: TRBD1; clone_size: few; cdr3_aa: CASSLWDRGSGELFF; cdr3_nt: TGTGCCAGCAGCTTATGGGACAGGGGATCCGGGGAGCTGTTTTTT